Listed below are T cell receptor beta chains from one sample, sequenced in a study of Ad26.COV2.S vaccination and SARS-CoV-2 variants. Method: immunoSEQ multiplex PCR; TCRdb's copy keeps in-frame clones and lacks some. The sample contains 510,000 or so clones, 87% of which appear only once. The sequenced sample was peripheral blood, obtained in a trial of Ad26.COV2.S vaccine versus placebo. Receptors were obtained from a person aged 18 to 65 who received the Ad26.COV2.S COVID-19 vaccine or a placebo. Each CDR3 is given with its conserved first and last residue.

cdr3_aa: CASSIIGNTEAFF
v_call: TRBV12-3/TRBV12-4
j_call: TRBJ1-1

cdr3_aa: CASSLADRVSEQYF
v_call: TRBV5-1
j_call: TRBJ2-7

cdr3_aa: CASSDLQGGKETQYF
v_call: TRBV2
j_call: TRBJ2-5

cdr3_aa: CASSFVYGLYEQYF
v_call: TRBV27
j_call: TRBJ2-7

cdr3_aa: CASSVSPYEQYF
v_call: TRBV28
j_call: TRBJ2-7

cdr3_aa: CAISDAGGNTDTQYF
v_call: TRBV10-3
j_call: TRBJ2-3

cdr3_aa: CSVAGTGASNSPLHF
v_call: TRBV29-1
j_call: TRBJ1-6

cdr3_aa: CASSREDSNQPQHF
v_call: TRBV19
j_call: TRBJ1-5

cdr3_aa: CASSPRGGTSYEQYF
v_call: TRBV3-1/TRBV3-2
j_call: TRBJ2-7

cdr3_aa: CASSALAGVSNEQFF
v_call: TRBV9
j_call: TRBJ2-1